Listed below are T cell receptor beta chains from one sample, sequenced in a study of blood T cell repertoires in COVID-19. The repertoire was sequenced with immunoSEQ multiplex PCR; TCRdb's copy has only in-frame clones and lacks some. This table has approximately 210,000 clones, 80% to 90% appearing once. The sequenced sample was peripheral blood. These receptors came from a young man with active or convalescent COVID-19. Both conserved end residues are part of each CDR3. A D gene is named only where the DNA matches it firmly. Clone size is shown for a subset of rows, as once, few, many or a class of expanded clone.

.,.,TRBV6-8,TRBJ1-6,TGTGCCAGCAGACGGAATGGATTTGGTCTCATACCTGCTAGTTCACCCCTCCACTTT,CASRRNGFGLIPASSPLHF
TRBD2,few,TRBV2,TRBJ2-7,TGTGCCAGCAGACTCGGGGGGGCTTACGAGCAGTACTTC,CASRLGGAYEQYF
.,.,TRBV4-3,TRBJ2-1,TGCGCCAGCAGCCAAGATAACAGGGATAATGAGCAGTTCTTC,CASSQDNRDNEQFF
.,once,TRBV19,TRBJ2-7,TGTGCCAGTAGTATTAGGCAGGGGACCTACGAGCAGTACTTC,CASSIRQGTYEQYF
.,.,TRBV3-1/TRBV3-2,TRBJ1-3,TGTGCCAGCAGCCAAGGTGGACAGTTCTCTGGAAACACCATATATTTT,CASSQGGQFSGNTIYF
TRBD1,.,TRBV5-6,TRBJ1-3,TGTGCCAGCAGCCAAACGGGACAGCGGTTAAACACCATATATTTT,CASSQTGQRLNTIYF
.,.,TRBV18,TRBJ1-1,TGTGCCAGCTCAACGTCCAGGGTACAGTCCCACACTGAAGCTTTCTTT,CASSTSRVQSHTEAFF
TRBD2,.,TRBV3-1/TRBV3-2,TRBJ2-5,TGTGCCAGCAGCCAAGGCGTAGCGGGAGGTTCTGAGACCCAGTACTTC,CASSQGVAGGSETQYF
.,.,TRBV6-4,TRBJ2-1,TGTGCCAGCAGTGTACCGCTAGCAGATGAGCAGTTCTTC,CASSVPLADEQFF
.,.,TRBV29-1,TRBJ2-1,TGCAGCGTTACCACGGGGACATACAATGAGCAGTTCTTC,CSVTTGTYNEQFF
.,.,TRBV29-1,TRBJ1-2,TGCAGCGGATGGAGGAGTCAGGATGGCTACACCTTC,CSGWRSQDGYTF
.,once,TRBV7-3,TRBJ2-3,TGTGCCAGCAGCTTAACGGGCTACGCAGATACGCAGTATTTT,CASSLTGYADTQYF
.,once,TRBV13,TRBJ1-1,TGTGCCAGCAGCTTACGACCCGGGAGGATGAACACTGAAGCTTTCTTT,CASSLRPGRMNTEAFF
.,.,TRBV27,TRBJ2-2,TGTGCCAGCACCACAGGGGGGGGTACCGGGGAGCTGTTTTTT,CASTTGGGTGELFF
.,once,TRBV12-3/TRBV12-4,TRBJ1-1,TGTGCCAGCACCTTTAACACTGAAGCTTTCTTT,CASTFNTEAFF
.,.,TRBV7-8,TRBJ2-7,TGTGCCAGCAGCTTAGGACAGTACTCCTACGAGCAGTACTTC,CASSLGQYSYEQYF
.,.,TRBV30,TRBJ2-5,TGTGCCTGGAGTACGGTCCAAGAGACCCAGTACTTC,CAWSTVQETQYF
TRBD2,.,TRBV7-9,TRBJ2-3,TGTGCCAGCAGCTTAACTAGCGGCCCCACGGGTACGCAGTATTTT,CASSLTSGPTGTQYF
.,.,TRBV2,TRBJ1-5,TGTGCCTCCCGGGGTTGGGGAGGAGATCAGCCCCAGCATTTT,CASRGWGGDQPQHF
TRBD1,.,TRBV3-1/TRBV3-2,TRBJ2-3,TGTGCCAGCAGCCATTCTACTCGACAGGGGGCAATAGATACGCAGTATTTT,CASSHSTRQGAIDTQYF
.,few,TRBV19,TRBJ2-2,TGTGCCAGTCGGCCAGACACCCGACCCGGGGAGCTGTTTTTT,CASRPDTRPGELFF
TRBD2,.,TRBV5-1,TRBJ2-1,TGCGCCAGCAGCTTGGAGTTGGCGGGGGGGCCCAATGAGCAGTTCTTC,CASSLELAGGPNEQFF
TRBD2,once,TRBV27,TRBJ2-1,TGTGCCAGCAGTCAGTTGGGACTAGCGGGGGCTTACAATGAGCAGTTCTTC,CASSQLGLAGAYNEQFF
.,.,TRBV7-2,TRBJ2-5,TGTGCCAGCAGCTTCCTCGGGGGGCCCCAAGAGACCCAGTACTTC,CASSFLGGPQETQYF